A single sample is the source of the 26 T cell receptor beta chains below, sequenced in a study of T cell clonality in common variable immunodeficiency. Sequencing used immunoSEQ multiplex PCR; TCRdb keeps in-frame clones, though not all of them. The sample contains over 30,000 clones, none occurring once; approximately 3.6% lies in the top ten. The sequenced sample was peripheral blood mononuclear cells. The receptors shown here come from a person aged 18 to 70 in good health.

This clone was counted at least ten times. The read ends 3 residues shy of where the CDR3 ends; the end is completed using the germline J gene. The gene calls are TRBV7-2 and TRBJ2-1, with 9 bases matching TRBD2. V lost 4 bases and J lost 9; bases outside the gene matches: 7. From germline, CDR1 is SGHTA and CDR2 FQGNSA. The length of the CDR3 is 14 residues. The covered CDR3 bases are TGTGCCAGCAGCTGGGGACTAGCTAGACTTGAG. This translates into CASSWGLARLE. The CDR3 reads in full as CASSWGLARLEQFF.

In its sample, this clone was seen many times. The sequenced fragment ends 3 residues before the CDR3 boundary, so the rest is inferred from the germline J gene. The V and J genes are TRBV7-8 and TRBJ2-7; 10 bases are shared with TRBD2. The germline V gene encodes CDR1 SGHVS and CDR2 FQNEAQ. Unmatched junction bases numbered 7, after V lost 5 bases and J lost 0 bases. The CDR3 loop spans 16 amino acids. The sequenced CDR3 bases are TGTGCCAGCAGCCCCCCCAGCGGGGGGGCCTCCTACGAG. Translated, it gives CASSPPSGGASYE. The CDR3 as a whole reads CASSPPSGGASYEQYF.

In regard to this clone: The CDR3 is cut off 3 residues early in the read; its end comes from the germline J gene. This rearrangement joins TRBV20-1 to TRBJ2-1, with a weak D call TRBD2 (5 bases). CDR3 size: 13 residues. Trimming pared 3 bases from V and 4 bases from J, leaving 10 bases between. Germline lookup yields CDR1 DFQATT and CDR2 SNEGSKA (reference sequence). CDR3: CSASVKRYNEQFF. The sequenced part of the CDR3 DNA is TGCAGTGCTAGTGTTAAGCGGTACAATGAG.

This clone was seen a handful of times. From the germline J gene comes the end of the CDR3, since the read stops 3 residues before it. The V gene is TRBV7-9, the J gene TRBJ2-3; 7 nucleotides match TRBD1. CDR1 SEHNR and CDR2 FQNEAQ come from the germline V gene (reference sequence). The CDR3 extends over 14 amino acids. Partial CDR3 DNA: TGTGCCAGCAGCCCGGGGACAGTGAATCAGCCG. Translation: CASSPGTVNQP. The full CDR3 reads CASSPGTVNQPQYF.

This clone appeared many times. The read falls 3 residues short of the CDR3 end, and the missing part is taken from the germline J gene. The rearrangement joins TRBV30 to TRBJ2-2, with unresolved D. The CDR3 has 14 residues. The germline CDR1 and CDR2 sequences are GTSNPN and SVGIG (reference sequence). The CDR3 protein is CAWSVMRSNEKLFF. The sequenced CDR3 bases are TGTGCCTGGAGTGTAATGCGGTCTAATGAAAAG.

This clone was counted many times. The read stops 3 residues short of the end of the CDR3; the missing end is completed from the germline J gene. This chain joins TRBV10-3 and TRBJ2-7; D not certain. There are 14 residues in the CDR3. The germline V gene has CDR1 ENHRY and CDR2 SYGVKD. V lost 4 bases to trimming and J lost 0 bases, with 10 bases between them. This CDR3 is CAISAVKGSYEQYF. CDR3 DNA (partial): TGTGCCATCAGTGCGGTAAAGGGCTCCTACGAG.

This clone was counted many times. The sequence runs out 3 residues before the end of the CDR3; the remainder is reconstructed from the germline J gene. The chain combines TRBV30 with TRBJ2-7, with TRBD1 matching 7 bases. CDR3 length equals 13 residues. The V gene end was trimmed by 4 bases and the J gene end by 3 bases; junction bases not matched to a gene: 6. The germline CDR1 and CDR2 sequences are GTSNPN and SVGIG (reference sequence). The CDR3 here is CAWNRGMDYEQYF. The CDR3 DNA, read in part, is TGTGCCTGGAACAGGGGAATGGACTACGAG. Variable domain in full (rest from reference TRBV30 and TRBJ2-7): SQTIHQWPATLVQPVGSPLSLECTVEGTSNPNLYWYRQAAGRGLQLLFYSVGIGQISSEVPQNLSASRPQDRQFILSSKKLLLSDSGFYLCAWNRGMDYEQYFGPGTRLTVT.

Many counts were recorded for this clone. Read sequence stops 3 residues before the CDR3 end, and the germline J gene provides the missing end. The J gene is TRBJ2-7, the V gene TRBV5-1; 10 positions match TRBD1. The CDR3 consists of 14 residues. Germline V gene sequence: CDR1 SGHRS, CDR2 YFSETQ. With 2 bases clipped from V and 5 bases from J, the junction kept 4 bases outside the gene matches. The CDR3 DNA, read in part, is TGCGCCAGCAGCTTCCGGGACAGGGGCCACGAG. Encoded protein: CASSFRDRGHE. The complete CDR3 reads CASSFRDRGHEQYF.

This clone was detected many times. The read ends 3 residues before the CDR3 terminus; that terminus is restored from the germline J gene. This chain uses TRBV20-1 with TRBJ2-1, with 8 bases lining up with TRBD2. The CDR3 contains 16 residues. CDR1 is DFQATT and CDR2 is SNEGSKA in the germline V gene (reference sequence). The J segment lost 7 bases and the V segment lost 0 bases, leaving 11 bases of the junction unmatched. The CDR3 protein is CSARDPPAGAKNEQFF. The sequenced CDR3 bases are TGCAGTGCTAGAGACCCACCAGCGGGGGCTAAAAATGAG.

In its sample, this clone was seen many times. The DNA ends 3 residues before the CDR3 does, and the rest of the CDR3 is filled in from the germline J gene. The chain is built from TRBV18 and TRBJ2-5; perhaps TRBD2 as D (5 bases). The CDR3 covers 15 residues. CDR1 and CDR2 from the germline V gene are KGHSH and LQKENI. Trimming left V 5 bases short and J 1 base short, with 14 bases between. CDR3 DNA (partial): TGTGCCAGCTCATTCCGTACTAGTAGCCAAGAGACC. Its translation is CASSFRTSSQET. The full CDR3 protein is CASSFRTSSQETQYF.

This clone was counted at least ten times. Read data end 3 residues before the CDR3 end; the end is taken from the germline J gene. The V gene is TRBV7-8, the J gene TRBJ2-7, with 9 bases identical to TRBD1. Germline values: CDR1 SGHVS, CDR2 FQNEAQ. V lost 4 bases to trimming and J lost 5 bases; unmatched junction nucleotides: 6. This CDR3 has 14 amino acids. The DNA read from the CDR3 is TGTGCCAGCAGCTCGTGGGACAGGGTCCACGAG. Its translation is CASSSWDRVHE. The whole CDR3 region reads CASSSWDRVHEQYF. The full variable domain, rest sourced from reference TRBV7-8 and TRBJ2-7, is GAGVSQSPRYKVAKRGQDVALRCDPISGHVSLFWYQQALGQGPEFLTYFQNEAQLDKSGLPSDRFFAERPEGSVSTLKIQRTQQEDSAVYLCASSSWDRVHEQYFGPGTRLTVT.

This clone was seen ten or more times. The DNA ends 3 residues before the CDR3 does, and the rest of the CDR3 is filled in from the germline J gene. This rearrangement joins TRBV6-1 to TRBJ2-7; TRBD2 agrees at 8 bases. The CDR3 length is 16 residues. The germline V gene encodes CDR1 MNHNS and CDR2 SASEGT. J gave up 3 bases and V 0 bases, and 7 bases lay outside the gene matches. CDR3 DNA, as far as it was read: TGTGCCAGCAGTGAAGCTGGTCTAGCGGGCGTCTACGAG. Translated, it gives CASSEAGLAGVYE. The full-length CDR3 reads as CASSEAGLAGVYEQYF.

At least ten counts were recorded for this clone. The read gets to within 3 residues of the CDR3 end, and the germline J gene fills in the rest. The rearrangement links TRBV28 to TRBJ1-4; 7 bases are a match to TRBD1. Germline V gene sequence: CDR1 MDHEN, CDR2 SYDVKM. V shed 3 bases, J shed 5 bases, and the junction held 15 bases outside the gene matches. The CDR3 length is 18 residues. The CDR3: CASSLAWDRAILNEKLFF. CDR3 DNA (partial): TGTGCCAGCAGTTTGGCTTGGGACAGAGCCATATTAAATGAAAAA.

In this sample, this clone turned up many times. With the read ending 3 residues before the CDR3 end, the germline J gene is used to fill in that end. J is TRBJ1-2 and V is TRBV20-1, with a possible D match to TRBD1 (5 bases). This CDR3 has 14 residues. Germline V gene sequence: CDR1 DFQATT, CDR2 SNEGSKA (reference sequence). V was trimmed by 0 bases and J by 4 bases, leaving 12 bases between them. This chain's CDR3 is CSARDQGATYGYTF. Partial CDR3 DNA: TGCAGTGCTAGAGATCAGGGCGCTACCTATGGC.

CDR3 bases read: TGCGCCAGCAGTGATAGGAGGGGGAATTACAATGAG. It codes for CASSDRRGNYNE. In full, the CDR3 is CASSDRRGNYNEQFF. V and J are TRBV10-1 and TRBJ2-1; D possibly matches TRBD1 or TRBD2 (6 bases each). The CDR3 end is not reached by the read, which stops 3 residues before it; the germline J gene fills it in. CDR1 and CDR2 from the germline V gene are WNHNN and SYGVQD (reference sequence). Deletions cut 3 bases from V and 4 bases from J, with 13 bases between. There are 15 residues in the CDR3.

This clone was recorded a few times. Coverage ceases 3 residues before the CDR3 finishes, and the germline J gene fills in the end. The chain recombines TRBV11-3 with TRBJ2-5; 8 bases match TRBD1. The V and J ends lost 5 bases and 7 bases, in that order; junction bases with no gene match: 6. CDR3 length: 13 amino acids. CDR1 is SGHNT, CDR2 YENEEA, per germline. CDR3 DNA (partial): TGTGCCAGCAGCCGGACAGGGTTAGGGACC. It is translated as CASSRTGLGT. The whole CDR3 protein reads CASSRTGLGTQYF. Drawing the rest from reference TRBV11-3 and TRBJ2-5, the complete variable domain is EAGVVQSPRYKIIEKKQPVAFWCNPISGHNTLYWYLQNLGQGPELLIRYENEEAVDDSQLPKDRFSAERLKGVDSTLKIQPAELGDSAVYLCASSRTGLGTQYFGPGTRLLVL.

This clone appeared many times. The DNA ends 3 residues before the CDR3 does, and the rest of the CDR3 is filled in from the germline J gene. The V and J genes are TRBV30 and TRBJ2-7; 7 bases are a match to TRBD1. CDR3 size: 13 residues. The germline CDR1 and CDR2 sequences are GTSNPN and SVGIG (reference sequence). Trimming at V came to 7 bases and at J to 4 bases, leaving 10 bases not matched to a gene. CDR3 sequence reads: CAFTDREYYEQYF. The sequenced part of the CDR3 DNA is TGTGCCTTTACCGACAGGGAATATTACGAG.

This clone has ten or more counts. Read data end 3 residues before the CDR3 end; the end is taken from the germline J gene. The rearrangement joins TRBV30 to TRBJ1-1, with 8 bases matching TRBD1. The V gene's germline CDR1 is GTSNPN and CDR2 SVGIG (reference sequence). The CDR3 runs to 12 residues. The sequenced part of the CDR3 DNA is TGTGCCTGGGTCGACAGGGGCGAAGAA. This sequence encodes CAWVDRGEE. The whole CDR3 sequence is CAWVDRGEEAFF.

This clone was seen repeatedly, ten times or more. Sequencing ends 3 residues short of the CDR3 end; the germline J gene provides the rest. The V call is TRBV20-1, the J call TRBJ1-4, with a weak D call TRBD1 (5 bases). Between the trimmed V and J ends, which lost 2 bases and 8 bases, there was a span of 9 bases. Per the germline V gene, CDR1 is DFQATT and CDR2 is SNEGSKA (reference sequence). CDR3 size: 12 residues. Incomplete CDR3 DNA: TGCAGTGCTAGATTAGACAGCGAAAAA. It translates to CSARLDSEK. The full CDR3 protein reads CSARLDSEKLFF.

The part of the CDR3 DNA that was read is TGCGCCAGCAGCCTAGCTGGCGGGGGGATGCCAGAGACC. The encoded protein is CASSLAGGGMPET. The CDR3 in its entirety is CASSLAGGGMPETYTF. This chain links TRBV5-1 with TRBJ1-2; a weak D match, TRBD1 (5 bases). The sequenced fragment ends 3 residues before the CDR3 boundary, so the rest is inferred from the germline J gene. The CDR3 consists of 16 residues. Germline assignment: CDR1 SGHRS and CDR2 YFSETQ.

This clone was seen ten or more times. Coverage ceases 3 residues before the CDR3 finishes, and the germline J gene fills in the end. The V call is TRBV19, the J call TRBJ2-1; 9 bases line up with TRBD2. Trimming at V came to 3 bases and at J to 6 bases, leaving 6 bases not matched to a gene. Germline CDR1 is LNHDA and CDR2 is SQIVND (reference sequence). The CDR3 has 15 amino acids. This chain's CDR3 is CASSMPGLAVNEQFF. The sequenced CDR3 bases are TGTGCCAGTAGTATGCCGGGACTAGCAGTCAATGAG.

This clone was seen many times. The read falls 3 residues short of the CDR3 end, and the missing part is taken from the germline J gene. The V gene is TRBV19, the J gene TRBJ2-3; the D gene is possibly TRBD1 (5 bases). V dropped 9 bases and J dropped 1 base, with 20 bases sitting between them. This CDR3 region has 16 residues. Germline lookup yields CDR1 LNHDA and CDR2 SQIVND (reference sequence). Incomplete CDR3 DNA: TGTGCCAGCCTAGGAGTTGGACAAGTAGGCACAGATACG. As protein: CASLGVGQVGTDT. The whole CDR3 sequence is CASLGVGQVGTDTQYF. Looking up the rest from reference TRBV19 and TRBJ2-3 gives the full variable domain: DGGITQSPKYLFRKEGQNVTLSCEQNLNHDAMYWYRQDPGQGLRLIYYSQIVNDFQKGDIAEGYSVSREKKESFPLTVTSAQKNPTAFYLCASLGVGQVGTDTQYFGPGTRLTVL.

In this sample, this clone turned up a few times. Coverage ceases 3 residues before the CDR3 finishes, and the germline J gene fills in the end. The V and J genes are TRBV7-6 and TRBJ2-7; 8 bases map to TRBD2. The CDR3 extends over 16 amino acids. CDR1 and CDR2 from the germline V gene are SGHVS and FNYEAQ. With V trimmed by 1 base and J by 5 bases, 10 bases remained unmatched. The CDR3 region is CASSLEPPGLGNEQYF. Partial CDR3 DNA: TGTGCCAGCAGCTTAGAGCCCCCGGGACTAGGGAACGAG.

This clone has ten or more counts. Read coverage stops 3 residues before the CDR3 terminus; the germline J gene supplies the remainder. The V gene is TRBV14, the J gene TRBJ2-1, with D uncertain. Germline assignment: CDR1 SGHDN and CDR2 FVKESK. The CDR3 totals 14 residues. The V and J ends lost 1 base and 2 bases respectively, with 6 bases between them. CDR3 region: CASSQARAYNEQFF. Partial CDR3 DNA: TGTGCCAGCAGCCAAGCCCGGGCCTACAATGAG.

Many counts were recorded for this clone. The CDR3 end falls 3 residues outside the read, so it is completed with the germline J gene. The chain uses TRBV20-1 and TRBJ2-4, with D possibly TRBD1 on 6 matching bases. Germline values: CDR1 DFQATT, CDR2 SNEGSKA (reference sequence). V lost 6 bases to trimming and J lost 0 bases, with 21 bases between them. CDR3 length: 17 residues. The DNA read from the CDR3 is TGCAGTGCCACGTCCGGACAGCACATCTTAGCCAAAAACATT. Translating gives CSATSGQHILAKNI. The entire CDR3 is CSATSGQHILAKNIQYF.

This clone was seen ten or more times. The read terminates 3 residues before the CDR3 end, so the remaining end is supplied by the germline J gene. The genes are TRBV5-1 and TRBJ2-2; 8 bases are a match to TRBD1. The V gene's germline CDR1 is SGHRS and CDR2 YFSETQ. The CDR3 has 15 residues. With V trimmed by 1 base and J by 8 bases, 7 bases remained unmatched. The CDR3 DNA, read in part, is TGCGCCAGCAGCTTGACCTCGACAGGGGCTGGGGAG. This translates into CASSLTSTGAGE. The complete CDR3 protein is CASSLTSTGAGELFF. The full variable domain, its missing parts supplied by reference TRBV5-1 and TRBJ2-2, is KAGVTQTPRYLIKTRGQQVTLSCSPISGHRSVSWYQQTPGQGLQFLFEYFSETQRNKGNFPGRFSGRQFSNSRSEMNVSTLELGDSALYLCASSLTSTGAGELFFGEGSRLTVL.